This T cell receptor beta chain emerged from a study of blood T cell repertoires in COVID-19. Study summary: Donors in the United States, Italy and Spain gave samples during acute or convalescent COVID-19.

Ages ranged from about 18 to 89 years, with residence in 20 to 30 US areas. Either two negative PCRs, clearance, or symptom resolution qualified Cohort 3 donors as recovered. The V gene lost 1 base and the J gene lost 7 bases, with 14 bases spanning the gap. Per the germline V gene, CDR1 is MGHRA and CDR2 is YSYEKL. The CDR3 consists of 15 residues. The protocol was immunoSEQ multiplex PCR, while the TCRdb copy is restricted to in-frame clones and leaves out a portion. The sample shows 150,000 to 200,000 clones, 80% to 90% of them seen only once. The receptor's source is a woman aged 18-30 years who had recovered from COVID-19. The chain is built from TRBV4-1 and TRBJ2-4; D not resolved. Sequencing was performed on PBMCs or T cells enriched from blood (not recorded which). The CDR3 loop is CASSQGSNGLNIQYF. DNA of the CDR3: TGCGCCAGCAGCCAAGGTAGTAACGGTTTGAACATTCAGTACTTC.